These 26 T cell receptor beta chains were all obtained from the same sample, sequenced in a study of blood T cell repertoires in COVID-19. This table comes from immunoSEQ multiplex PCR, and its TCRdb copy is limited to in-frame clones, with some not included. The sample consists of about 120,000 clones, about four fifths of them appearing once. The sample was peripheral blood. These receptors were collected from a man aged 40-55 years with active or convalescent COVID-19.

The gene calls are TRBV27 and TRBJ1-1, with D unclear. Germline lookup yields CDR1 MNHEY and CDR2 SMNVEV (reference sequence). The V gene lost 4 bases and the J gene lost 1 base, with 10 bases spanning the gap. This CDR3 contains 14 residues. CDR3: CASSSSRGNTEAFF. CDR3 bases: TGTGCCAGCAGTTCTTCACGGGGGAACACTGAAGCTTTCTTT.

The rearrangement joins TRBV19 to TRBJ2-7, with TRBD1 as a possible D gene (5 bases). Trimming left V 3 bases short and J 5 bases short, with 14 bases between. Germline values: CDR1 LNHDA, CDR2 SQIVND (reference sequence). The CDR3 sequence is 14 residues long. The CDR3 DNA is TGTGCCAGTAGTATTGGAGACAGCCCGAACGAGCAGTACTTC. Protein product: CASSIGDSPNEQYF.

V is TRBV19 and J is TRBJ2-2, with a tentative D call TRBD2 (5 bases). CDR1 is LNHDA and CDR2 is SQIVND in the germline V gene (reference sequence). This CDR3 is 16 amino acids long. Trimming removed 6 bases from V and 3 bases from J, with 17 bases in between. The CDR3 here is CASSLGRGRHTGELFF. The CDR3 coding sequence is TGTGCCAGTAGCCTAGGGAGAGGACGGCACACCGGGGAGCTGTTTTTT.

This rearrangement joins TRBV29-1 to TRBJ1-1, with D possibly matching TRBD1 (6 bases). Germline CDR1 reads SQVTM; CDR2 reads ANQGSEA. V was pared by 3 bases and J by 4 bases, with 9 bases between. The CDR3 sequence is 12 residues long. CDR3 sequence reads: CSVDPTGTEAFF. The DNA of the CDR3 is TGCAGCGTTGATCCGACAGGCACTGAAGCTTTCTTT.

DNA for the CDR3: TGTGCCAGCAGCCTAACCTTATTACGGGAAGAGACCCAGTACTTC. Its translation: CASSLTLLREETQYF. V gene TRBV5-5 combines with J gene TRBJ2-5; D is unclear. The CDR3 is 15 amino acids. CDR1 is SGHKS and CDR2 is YYEKEE in the germline V gene (reference sequence). Trimming pared 4 bases from V and 3 bases from J, leaving 16 bases between.

V and J are TRBV3-1 (or the pseudogene TRBV3-2) and TRBJ2-6; D is ambiguous. The CDR3 covers 16 residues. The V gene's germline CDR1 is LGHDT and CDR2 YNNKEL (reference sequence). Trimming took 0 bases from V and 4 from J, leaving 10 bases between them. Here the CDR3 reads CASSQEKRSGANVLTF. The CDR3 nucleotides are TGTGCCAGCAGCCAAGAGAAGAGATCCGGGGCCAACGTCCTGACTTTC.

The chain has TRBV2 and TRBJ1-6; 7 bases fit TRBD1. V gave up 8 bases and J gave up 10 bases; unmatched junction bases: 8. CDR3 size: 13 residues. The germline V gene has CDR1 SNHLY and CDR2 FYNNEI. CDR3: CASFSRGASPLHF. The CDR3 DNA is TGTGCCAGCTTTTCCAGGGGGGCCTCACCCCTCCACTTT. The full variable domain, in which reference TRBV2 and TRBJ1-6 provide the parts outside the CDR3, is EPEVTQTPSHQVTQMGQEVILRCVPISNHLYFYWYRQILGQKVEFLVSFYNNEISEKSEIFDDQFSVERPDGSNFTLKIRSTKLEDSAMYFCASFSRGASPLHFGNGTRLTVT.

The chain carries TRBV6-2 or TRBV6-3 and TRBJ1-5, with D possibly TRBD1 on 5 matching bases. Trimming took 5 bases from V and 3 from J, leaving 14 bases between them. Germline loops: CDR1 MNHEY, CDR2 SVGEGT. The CDR3 is 15 amino acids. The CDR3 reads CASSRGGKINQPQHF. In DNA form, the CDR3 reads TGTGCCAGCAGTAGGGGCGGAAAAATCAATCAGCCCCAGCATTTT.

CDR3 DNA sequence: TGCGCCAGCAGCTTGTGGGACAGGGGAGAGACCCAGTACTTC. Its translation: CASSLWDRGETQYF. The V and J genes are TRBV5-1 and TRBJ2-5; 10 nucleotides match TRBD1. Looked up from germline, CDR1 is SGHRS and CDR2 is YFSETQ. The V gene end was trimmed by 1 base and the J gene end by 4 bases; junction bases not matched to a gene: 1. The length of the CDR3 is 14 residues.

A word on this clone: A read error may produce the germline difference seen at one junction end. The gene calls are TRBV7-9 and TRBJ2-5; D might be TRBD2 (5 bases). The CDR3 contains 11 residues. CDR1 and CDR2 (germline): SEHNR, FQNEAQ (reference sequence). CDR3 sequence (DNA): TGTGCCAGCAGCACGGGTGCTCGGCGGGACTTC. It yields the protein CASSTGARRDF.

The V and J genes are TRBV4-3 and TRBJ2-1, with D perhaps matching TRBD2 (5 bases). Per germline, CDR1 LGHNA and CDR2 YSLEER. The CDR3 loop spans 14 amino acids. Trimming removed 8 bases from V and 6 bases from J, with 17 bases in between. CDR3 protein: CASGTPDSSNEQFF. CDR3 nucleotides: TGCGCCAGCGGCACTCCGGACTCATCCAATGAGCAGTTCTTC.

This sequence joins TRBV6-5 and TRBJ1-5; 7 bases fit TRBD1. The V gene's germline CDR1 is MNHEY and CDR2 SVGAGI. The V gene end was trimmed by 6 bases and the J gene end by 6 bases; junction bases not matched to a gene: 5. The CDR3 runs to 13 residues. The CDR3 region has the DNA TGTGCCAGCAGCGGGACAGCCGTTCAGCCCCAGCATTTT. Translation: CASSGTAVQPQHF.

This clone was seen a few times. This rearrangement joins TRBV6-6 to TRBJ1-4, with D possibly TRBD1 on 6 matching bases. The CDR3 loop spans 13 amino acids. The germline V and J ends were trimmed by 5 bases and 4 bases, with 8 bases remaining between them. The germline CDR1 and CDR2 sequences are MNHNY and SVGAGI (reference sequence). The CDR3 DNA is TGTGCCAGCAGTGGGACAAGTAATGAAAAACTGTTTTTT. This translates into CASSGTSNEKLFF.

The chain uses TRBV5-6 and TRBJ2-7; tentatively, D is TRBD1 (5 bases). This CDR3 region has 12 residues. Germline values: CDR1 SGHDT, CDR2 YYEEEE. V lost 1 base and J 9 bases, leaving 11 bases between the germline ends. The CDR3 reads CASSLWTQGQYF. DNA of the CDR3: TGTGCCAGCAGCTTGTGGACGCAGGGGCAGTACTTC.

This chain links TRBV21-1 with TRBJ2-5; TRBD1 is the table's D call and was not checked against the DNA. TRBV21-1 is given as a pseudogene. The CDR3 is 16 amino acids. CDR3 bases: TGTGCCAGCAGCAGCGACAGGACCCCAGGCCAAGAGACCCAGTACTTC. This gives the protein CASSSDRTPGQETQYF.

V gene TRBV6-5 combines with J gene TRBJ1-2; 7 bases line up with TRBD1. The J segment lost 7 bases and the V segment lost 6 bases, leaving 5 bases of the junction unmatched. This CDR3 contains 12 residues. Germline lookup yields CDR1 MNHEY and CDR2 SVGAGI. DNA of the CDR3: TGTGCCAGCAGCGCCGACAGGGCTGGCTACACCTTC. As protein: CASSADRAGYTF.

V usage is TRBV19 and J usage is TRBJ1-3, with D perhaps TRBD1 (6 bases). CDR3 size: 16 residues. Germline V gene sequence: CDR1 LNHDA, CDR2 SQIVND (reference sequence). V lost 3 bases and J 1 base, leaving 13 bases between the germline ends. As DNA, the CDR3 is TGTGCCAGTAGTATCAAAGGACAGTGGTCTGGAAACACCATATATTTT. Protein: CASSIKGQWSGNTIYF. Drawing the rest from reference TRBV19 and TRBJ1-3, the complete variable domain is DGGITQSPKYLFRKEGQNVTLSCEQNLNHDAMYWYRQDPGQGLRLIYYSQIVNDFQKGDIAEGYSVSREKKESFPLTVTSAQKNPTAFYLCASSIKGQWSGNTIYFGEGSWLTVV.

This clone was recorded a few times. The J gene is TRBJ1-4, the V gene TRBV19; D is possibly TRBD1 (5 bases). Germline loops: CDR1 LNHDA, CDR2 SQIVND (reference sequence). Trimming stripped 5 bases from V and 7 bases from J, with 8 bases between. The CDR3 loop spans 12 amino acids. The DNA for the CDR3 is TGTGCCAGTAGTGCAACAGGTGAAAAACTGTTTTTT. Translated: CASSATGEKLFF. The full variable domain, completed using reference TRBV19 and TRBJ1-4, is DGGITQSPKYLFRKEGQNVTLSCEQNLNHDAMYWYRQDPGQGLRLIYYSQIVNDFQKGDIAEGYSVSREKKESFPLTVTSAQKNPTAFYLCASSATGEKLFFGSGTQLSVL.

The V call is TRBV10-3, the J call TRBJ1-4, with TRBD1 as a possible D gene (5 bases). Trimming pared 3 bases from V and 4 bases from J, leaving 12 bases between. CDR3 length equals 15 residues. CDR1 is ENHRY, CDR2 SYGVKD, per germline. The CDR3 reads CAISESDRSNEKLFF. The DNA of the CDR3 is TGTGCCATCAGTGAATCAGACAGAAGTAATGAAAAACTGTTTTTT.

The chain couples TRBV3-1 (or the pseudogene TRBV3-2) to TRBJ2-7; unclear D gene. There are 13 residues in the CDR3. Germline CDR1 LGHDT, CDR2 YNNKEL (reference sequence). Deletions cut 2 bases from V and 5 bases from J, with 10 bases between. CDR3 in DNA: TGTGCCAGCAGCCAAATTCAGTCCAACGAGCAGTACTTC. The encoded protein is CASSQIQSNEQYF.

The chain recombines TRBV4-1 with TRBJ1-1; TRBD1 aligns across 10 bases. CDR3 length equals 19 residues. Per the germline V gene, CDR1 is MGHRA and CDR2 is YSYEKL. With 4 bases clipped from V and 0 bases from J, the junction kept 14 bases outside the gene matches. CDR3 coding DNA: TGCGCCAGCAGCCTCCTTACGTTGGGACAGGGGTTGATGAACACTGAAGCTTTCTTT. Translating it yields CASSLLTLGQGLMNTEAFF.

This chain links TRBV7-8 with TRBJ1-1; D might be TRBD1 (5 bases). Trimming shortened V by 1 base and J by 4 bases, and 13 bases separated the two germline ends. Germline CDR1 reads SGHVS; CDR2 reads FQNEAQ. This CDR3 is 15 amino acids long. The CDR3 DNA is TGTGCCAGCAGCTTAGGTGGGGGAGGAGGCACTGAAGCTTTCTTT. This sequence encodes CASSLGGGGGTEAFF.

This sequence joins TRBV6-5 and TRBJ2-7, with no clear D. The germline V gene has CDR1 MNHEY and CDR2 SVGAGI. V was cut by 6 bases and J by 6 bases, with 9 bases left in between. The CDR3 spans 11 residues. The CDR3 nucleotides are TGTGCCAGCAGCCGACACGCCGAGCAGTACTTC. Translating gives CASSRHAEQYF.

The J gene is TRBJ2-1, the V gene TRBV27; D is ambiguous. The ends were cut back, 0 bases at V and 7 bases at J, with 4 bases in the middle. This CDR3 spans 12 amino acids. Germline assignment: CDR1 MNHEY and CDR2 SMNVEV (reference sequence). The CDR3 DNA reads as TGTGCCAGCAGTTTATCAACAAATGAGCAGTTCTTC. Its translation: CASSLSTNEQFF.

The CDR3 nucleotides read TGTGCCAGCAGCTTGCGTTTCCCCGGCGGCTATGGCTACACCTTC. It encodes CASSLRFPGGYGYTF. The rearrangement links TRBV7-9 to TRBJ1-2; D is uncertain. This CDR3 is 15 amino acids long. Germline values: CDR1 SEHNR, CDR2 FQNEAQ (reference sequence). Trimming removed 3 bases from V and 4 bases from J, with 15 bases in between.

CDR3 in amino acids: CASTSSGTKSYEQYF. CDR3 bases: TGTGCCAGCACCTCTTCCGGGACTAAAAGCTACGAGCAGTACTTC. The J gene is TRBJ2-7, the V gene TRBV7-2; TRBD2 agrees at 7 bases. The trim removed 7 bases at V and 3 bases at J, leaving 12 bases unmatched. There are 15 residues in the CDR3. Germline-derived CDR1 and CDR2 are SGHTA and FQGNSA.